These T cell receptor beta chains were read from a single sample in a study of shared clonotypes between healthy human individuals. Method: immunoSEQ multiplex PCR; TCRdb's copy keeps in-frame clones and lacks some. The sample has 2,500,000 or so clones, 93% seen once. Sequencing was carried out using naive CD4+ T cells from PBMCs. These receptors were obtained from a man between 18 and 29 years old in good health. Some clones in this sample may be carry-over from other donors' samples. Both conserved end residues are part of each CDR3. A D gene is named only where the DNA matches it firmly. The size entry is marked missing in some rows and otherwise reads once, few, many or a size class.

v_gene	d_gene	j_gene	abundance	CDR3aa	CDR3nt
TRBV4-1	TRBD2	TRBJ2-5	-	CASSQPLRERDPQYF	TGCGCCAGCAGCCAACCGTTGCGGGAGAGGGACCCCCAGTACTTC
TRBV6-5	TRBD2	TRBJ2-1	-	CASSWRTSGSGKFF	TGTGCCAGCAGTTGGAGGACTAGCGGGAGTGGCAAGTTCTTC
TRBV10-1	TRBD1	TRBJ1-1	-	CASSESQGAPYAEAFF	TGCGCCAGCAGTGAGTCGCAGGGGGCCCCTTACGCTGAAGCTTTCTTT
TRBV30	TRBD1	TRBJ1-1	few	CAWSDRGRTEAFF	TGTGCCTGGAGTGACAGGGGGAGAACTGAAGCTTTCTTT
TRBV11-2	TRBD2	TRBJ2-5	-	CASSLGGTTGGQETQYF	TGTGCCAGCAGCTTAGGGGGGACTACCGGAGGCCAAGAGACCCAGTACTTC
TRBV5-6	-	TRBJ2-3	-	CASSGVRGTDTQYF	TGTGCCAGCAGCGGGGTCCGGGGGACAGATACGCAGTATTTT
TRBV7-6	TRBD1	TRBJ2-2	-	CASSWTGSAGELFF	TGTGCCAGCAGCTGGACAGGGTCCGCCGGGGAGCTGTTTTTT
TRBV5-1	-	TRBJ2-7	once	CASTSSVSSYEQYF	TGCGCCAGCACATCTAGCGTCAGCTCCTACGAGCAGTACTTC
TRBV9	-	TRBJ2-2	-	CASSVDGIFGELFF	TGTGCCAGCAGCGTAGACGGGATCTTCGGGGAGCTGTTTTTT
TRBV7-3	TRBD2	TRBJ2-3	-	CASSPGSSGIADTQYF	TGTGCCAGCAGCCCGGGGAGTAGCGGGATAGCAGATACGCAGTATTTT
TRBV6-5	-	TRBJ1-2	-	CASSSRGGYTF	TGTGCCAGCAGTTCGCGGGGGGGCTACACCTTC
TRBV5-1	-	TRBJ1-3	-	CASSPGQPGNTIYF	TGCGCCAGCAGCCCCGGACAGCCTGGAAACACCATATATTTT